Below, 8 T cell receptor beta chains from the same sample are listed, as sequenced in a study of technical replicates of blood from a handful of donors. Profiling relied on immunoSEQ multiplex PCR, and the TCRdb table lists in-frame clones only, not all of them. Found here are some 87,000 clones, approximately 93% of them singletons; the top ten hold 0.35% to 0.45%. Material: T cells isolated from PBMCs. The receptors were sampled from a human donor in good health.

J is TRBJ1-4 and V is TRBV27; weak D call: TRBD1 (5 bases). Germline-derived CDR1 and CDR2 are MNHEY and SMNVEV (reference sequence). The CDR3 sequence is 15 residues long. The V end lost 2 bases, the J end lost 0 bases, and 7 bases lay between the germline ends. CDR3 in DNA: TGTGCCAGCAGTTTACGGGGGGCAACTAATGAAAAACTGTTTTTT. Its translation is CASSLRGATNEKLFF.

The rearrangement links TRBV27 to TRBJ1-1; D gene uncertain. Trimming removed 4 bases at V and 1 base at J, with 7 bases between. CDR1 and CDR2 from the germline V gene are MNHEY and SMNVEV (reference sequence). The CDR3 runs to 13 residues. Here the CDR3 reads CASSWQANTEAFF. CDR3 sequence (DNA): TGTGCCAGCAGTTGGCAGGCGAACACTGAAGCTTTCTTT.

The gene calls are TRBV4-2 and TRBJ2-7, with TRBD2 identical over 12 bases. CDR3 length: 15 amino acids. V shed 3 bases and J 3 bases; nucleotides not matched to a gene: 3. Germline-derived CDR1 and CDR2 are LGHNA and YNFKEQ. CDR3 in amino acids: CASSHLTSGGYEQYF. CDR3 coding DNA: TGTGCCAGCAGCCACCTGACTAGCGGGGGCTACGAGCAGTACTTC.

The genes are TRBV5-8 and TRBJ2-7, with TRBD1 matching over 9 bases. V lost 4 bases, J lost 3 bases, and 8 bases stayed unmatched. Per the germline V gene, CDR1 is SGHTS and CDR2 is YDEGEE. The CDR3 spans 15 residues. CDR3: CASSPDRGFLYEQYF. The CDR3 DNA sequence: TGTGCCAGCAGCCCGGACAGGGGTTTTCTCTACGAGCAGTACTTC.

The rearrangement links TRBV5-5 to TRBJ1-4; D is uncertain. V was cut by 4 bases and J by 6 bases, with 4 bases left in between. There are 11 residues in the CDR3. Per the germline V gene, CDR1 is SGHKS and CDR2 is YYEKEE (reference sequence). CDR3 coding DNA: TGTGCCAGCAGCAACTATGAAAAACTGTTTTTT. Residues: CASSNYEKLFF.

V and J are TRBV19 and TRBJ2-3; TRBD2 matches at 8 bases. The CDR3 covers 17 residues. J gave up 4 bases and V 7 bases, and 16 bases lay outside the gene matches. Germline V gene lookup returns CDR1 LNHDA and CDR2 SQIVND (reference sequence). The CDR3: CASIPPGGSGGPDTQYF. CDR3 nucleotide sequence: TGTGCCAGTATCCCCCCTGGCGGGAGCGGGGGCCCAGATACGCAGTATTTT.

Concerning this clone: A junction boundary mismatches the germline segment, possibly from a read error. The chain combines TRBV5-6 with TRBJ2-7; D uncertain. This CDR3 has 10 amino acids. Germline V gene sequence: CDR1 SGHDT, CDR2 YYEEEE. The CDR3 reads CASSSNEQYF. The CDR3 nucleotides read TGTGCCAGCAGCTCCAACGAGCAGTACTTC.

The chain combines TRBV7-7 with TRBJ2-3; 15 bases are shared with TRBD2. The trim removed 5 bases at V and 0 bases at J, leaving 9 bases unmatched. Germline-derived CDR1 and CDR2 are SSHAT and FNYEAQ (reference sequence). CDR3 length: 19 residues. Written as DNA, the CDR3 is TGTGCCAGCAGCCAGGGACTAGCGGGAGGATTGGGGAGCACAGATACGCAGTATTTT. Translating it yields CASSQGLAGGLGSTDTQYF.